This T cell receptor beta chain was sequenced during a study of shared T cell receptors in the human thymus. Data came from immunoSEQ multiplex PCR; TCRdb stores just in-frame clones and leaves some out. The sample consists of hundreds of thousands of clones, around 87% of them appearing once. Germline values: CDR1 MDHEN, CDR2 SYDVKM. J gave up 6 bases and V 4 bases, and 14 bases lay outside the gene matches. The CDR3 contains 18 residues. The sample also formed part of further work on human thymus T cells. This second report adds: The study used thymus tissue resected during corrective heart surgery. Among unrelated individuals, related research reported thymic repertoires that overlapped highly.

The TCR was taken from a boy younger than two with a congenital heart defect. What was sequenced was thymocytes. V is TRBV28 and J is TRBJ2-7; TRBD2 agrees at 14 bases. The CDR3 sequence is CASSSPTGLAGVPPEQYF. Here the CDR3 DNA reads TGTGCCAGCAGTTCCCCAACGGGACTAGCGGGAGTGCCGCCCGAGCAGTACTTC.